Shown below are 9 T cell receptor beta chains from a single sample sequenced in a study of molecular identifiers for immune sequencing clone quantification. TCRdb itself ran the PCR reads through MiXCR, one entry per CDR3 protein. This table has roughly 630,000 distinct CDR3 sequences, 25% appearing once. Sample: naive CD8+ T cells from blood, with Jurkat cell RNA spiked in. Subset defined: FACS-sorted CD8+CD4-CCR7+CD45RA+ naive T cells. The receptors originated from a human donor in good health. Some libraries in this study had Jurkat cell RNA spiked in.

This clonotype was counted between two and nine times. The chain combines TRBV6-6 with TRBJ1-5; D ambiguous. Trimming took 6 bases from V and 4 from J, leaving 10 bases between them. The germline CDR1 and CDR2 sequences are MNHNY and SVGAGI (reference sequence). The CDR3 is 13 amino acids. The CDR3 DNA reads as TGTGCCAGCAGAGCGATAACTAATCAGCCCCAGCATTTT. It codes for CASRAITNQPQHF.

The chain has TRBV4-1 and TRBJ1-3; no firm D call. This CDR3 is 15 amino acids long. Trimming left V 1 base short and J 4 bases short, with 11 bases between. Germline V lookup: CDR1 MGHRA, CDR2 YSYEKL. CDR3 bases: TGCGCCAGCAGCCAAGTCGAAGGGTCCGGAAACACCATATATTTT. Its translation is CASSQVEGSGNTIYF.

This clonotype was seen ten or more times. Here the CDR3 reads CSAFFVSSGYTF. The CDR3 coding sequence is TGCAGTGCTTTTTTCGTTTCATCTGGCTACACCTTC. The V call is TRBV20-1, the J call TRBJ1-2, with D hard to call. Trimming removed 5 bases at V and 7 bases at J, with 14 bases between. CDR3 length: 12 residues. Germline-derived CDR1 and CDR2 are DFQATT and SNEGSKA (reference sequence).

On this clonotype: The junction does not match germline at one end; this may be a read error. This CDR3 reads CANSLGRGNEQFF. The DNA of the CDR3 is TGCGCCAACAGCCTAGGACGGGGCAATGAGCAGTTCTTC. The J gene is TRBJ2-1, the V gene TRBV4-1; tentatively, D is TRBD2 (5 bases). Germline V lookup: CDR1 MGHRA, CDR2 YSYEKL. This CDR3 contains 13 residues.

This clonotype was counted a few times. The rearrangement uses TRBV9 and TRBJ2-1; TRBD2 matches at 8 bases. The junction had 7 bases not matched to a gene; V was cut back by 0 bases and J by 8 bases. This CDR3 is built from 15 residues. CDR1 SGDLS and CDR2 YYNGEE come from the germline V gene. This CDR3 reads CASSVGGLAGDEQFF. CDR3 bases: TGTGCCAGCAGCGTAGGAGGACTAGCCGGGGATGAGCAGTTCTTC.

The chain uses TRBV10-3 and TRBJ2-1; D uncertain. Per germline, CDR1 ENHRY and CDR2 SYGVKD. Trimming stripped 4 bases from V and 6 bases from J, with 13 bases between. This CDR3 is 14 amino acids long. The CDR3 DNA reads as TGTGCCATCAGTGGGGGTGGTGGCGGCAATGAGCAGTTCTTC. Amino acid sequence: CAISGGGGGNEQFF.

Many counts were recorded for this clonotype. The chain is built from TRBV12-3 or TRBV12-4 and TRBJ2-5, with TRBD2 matching 9 bases. Trimming removed 7 bases from V and 3 bases from J; junction bases left unmatched: 12. The CDR3 is 16 residues long. The CDR3 DNA reads as TGTGCCAGCACCAAAAACGGGACTAGCAGGAAAGAGACCCAGTACTTC. Its protein product is CASTKNGTSRKETQYF.

The chain couples TRBV5-4 to TRBJ2-7, with D uncertain. Germline CDR1 and CDR2: SGHNT and YYREEE (reference sequence). The CDR3 spans 14 residues. V lost 3 bases to trimming and J lost 3 bases, with 13 bases between them. The CDR3 DNA reads TGTGCCAGCAGCTACGGAACTCAAATCTACGAGCAGTACTTC. It translates to CASSYGTQIYEQYF.

The J gene is TRBJ2-1, the V gene TRBV4-3; D not certain. The ends were cut back, 0 bases at V and 8 bases at J, with 14 bases in the middle. Germline V gene sequence: CDR1 LGHNA, CDR2 YSLEER. The CDR3 runs to 15 residues. In nucleotides, the CDR3 is TGCGCCAGCAGCCAAGATACTTCCCGTTTCTATGAGCAGTTCTTC. Encoded protein: CASSQDTSRFYEQFF.